Following are 15 T cell receptor beta chains from one sample sequenced in a study of blood T cell repertoires in COVID-19. Profiled with immunoSEQ multiplex PCR; TCRdb holds only in-frame clones, not every one. The sample has 150,000 to 200,000 clones; 65% to 90% are singletons. The specimen was PBMCs or T cells enriched from blood (not recorded which). These receptor sequences come from an older woman with acute COVID-19.

V usage is TRBV6-5 and J usage is TRBJ2-5, with 7 bases fitting TRBD1. The CDR3 is 14 amino acids. With V trimmed by 6 bases and J by 5 bases, 9 bases remained unmatched. Germline loops: CDR1 MNHEY, CDR2 SVGAGI. The CDR3, as DNA: TGTGCCAGCAGAGACCAGGGGGTCAGGGAGACCCAGTACTTC. It encodes CASRDQGVRETQYF.

This clone was picked up one time. CDR3 nucleotides: TGTGCCAGCAGCCGCAGACAGTACAATGAGCAGTTCTTC. Protein sequence: CASSRRQYNEQFF. The chain uses TRBV7-6 and TRBJ2-1, with D possibly matching TRBD1 (5 bases). This CDR3 is 13 amino acids long. Trimming stripped 5 bases from V and 4 bases from J, with 9 bases between. Per the germline V gene, CDR1 is SGHVS and CDR2 is FNYEAQ.

The chain couples TRBV27 to TRBJ1-2; TRBD1 is a possible D gene (6 bases). Trimming took off 2 bases at V and 2 bases at J, with 6 bases between the two ends. Germline V gene data show CDR1 as MNHEY and CDR2 as SMNVEV (reference sequence). The CDR3 sequence is 13 residues long. Here the CDR3 reads CASSLQGNYGYTF. CDR3 in DNA: TGTGCCAGCAGTTTACAGGGGAACTATGGCTACACCTTC.

The J gene is TRBJ2-2, the V gene TRBV10-1; possible D gene TRBD1, 6 bases. V dropped 3 bases and J dropped 5 bases, with 10 bases sitting between them. Germline loops: CDR1 WNHNN, CDR2 SYGVQD (reference sequence). The CDR3 runs to 14 residues. CDR3 in DNA: TGCGCCAGCAGTGAAGTAGGGGGAACCGGGGAGCTGTTTTTT. Protein product: CASSEVGGTGELFF.

This clone was seen a single time. The chain couples TRBV18 to TRBJ1-1; D not resolved. The CDR3 length is 15 residues. Germline V gives CDR1 KGHSH, CDR2 LQKENI. The V end lost 3 bases, the J end lost 1 base, and 12 bases lay between the germline ends. CDR3 region: CASSPRPEQNTEAFF. As DNA, the CDR3 is TGTGCCAGCTCACCTCGGCCGGAGCAGAACACTGAAGCTTTCTTT.

The V gene is TRBV2, the J gene TRBJ1-1; 9 nucleotides match TRBD1. This CDR3 region has 14 residues. CDR1 SNHLY and CDR2 FYNNEI come from the germline V gene. Germline trimming cut 7 bases from V and 10 bases from J; bases unmatched to any gene: 13. CDR3 coding DNA: TGTGCCAGCATCTCTAAGACCGGGACAGGGATAGCTTTCTTT. Translated: CASISKTGTGIAFF.

The chain carries TRBV4-3 and TRBJ2-7; 10 positions agree with TRBD1. The CDR3 has 15 amino acids. J lost 7 bases, V lost 5 bases, and 11 bases had no gene match. Germline-derived CDR1 and CDR2 are LGHNA and YSLEER. This chain's CDR3 is CASSLYGQGVGEQYF. In DNA form, the CDR3 reads TGCGCCAGCAGCTTGTACGGACAGGGGGTCGGAGAGCAGTACTTC.

This chain joins TRBV6-2 or TRBV6-3 and TRBJ1-5, with D possibly TRBD1 on 6 matching bases. Germline assignment: CDR1 MNHEY and CDR2 SVGEGT. Trimming removed 2 bases from V and 0 bases from J, with 17 bases in between. This CDR3 has 18 residues. CDR3 sequence (DNA): TGTGCCAGCAGTTACCGGGGGGGGCGCGGTTTTAGCAATCAGCCCCAGCATTTT. Protein product: CASSYRGGRGFSNQPQHF.

V and J are TRBV3-1 (or the pseudogene TRBV3-2) and TRBJ2-7, with 10 bases matching TRBD2. The germline V gene encodes CDR1 LGHDT and CDR2 YNNKEL (reference sequence). The CDR3 covers 15 residues. V was clipped by 5 bases and J by 5 bases; unmatched bases: 9. CDR3 nucleotides: TGTGCCAGCAGCTCTCGAGCGGGAGGGCCCAACGAGCAGTACTTC. This sequence encodes CASSSRAGGPNEQYF.

The CDR3 reads CASSYGGTSTDTQYF. DNA for the CDR3: TGTGCCAGCAGTTATGGTGGGACTAGCACAGATACGCAGTATTTT. This chain uses TRBV6-5 with TRBJ2-3; tentative D call: TRBD2 (6 bases). Germline V CDR1 and CDR2: MNHEY, SVGAGI. The CDR3 sequence is 15 residues long. V was cut by 3 bases and J by 0 bases, with 10 bases left in between.

This clone showed up just a few times. V and J are TRBV10-3 and TRBJ2-3; D might be TRBD1 (6 bases). CDR1 and CDR2 (germline): ENHRY, SYGVKD. The germline V and J ends were trimmed by 6 bases and 2 bases, with 12 bases remaining between them. This CDR3 comprises 14 residues. The CDR3 loop reads CAISSQGHTDTQYF. The CDR3 DNA is TGTGCCATCAGCTCACAGGGACACACAGATACGCAGTATTTT.

The CDR3: CASSGRDRGSFGNTIYF. The DNA for the CDR3 is TGTGCCAGCAGCGGCCGGGACAGGGGGTCTTTTGGAAACACCATATATTTT. The chain links TRBV9 to TRBJ1-3; 11 bases align to TRBD1. Germline loops: CDR1 SGDLS, CDR2 YYNGEE. CDR3 length equals 17 residues. V was pared by 3 bases and J by 3 bases, with 8 bases of the junction left unmatched. The entire variable domain, with the rest obtained from reference TRBV9 and TRBJ1-3, is as follows: DSGVTQTPKHLITATGQRVTLRCSPRSGDLSVYWYQQSLDQGLQFLIQYYNGEERAKGNILERFSAQQFPDLHSELNLSSLELGDSALYFCASSGRDRGSFGNTIYFGEGSWLTVV.

The chain recombines TRBV7-6 with TRBJ2-5; 8 nucleotides agree with TRBD1. Per germline, CDR1 SGHVS and CDR2 FNYEAQ. V lost 4 bases to trimming and J lost 4 bases; unmatched junction nucleotides: 5. The CDR3 has 14 residues. The CDR3 loop reads CASSWGQDIETQYF. The CDR3 region has the DNA TGTGCCAGCAGCTGGGGACAGGATATAGAGACCCAGTACTTC.

The genes are TRBV29-1 and TRBJ1-2; 7 bases agree with TRBD1. CDR1 and CDR2 (germline): SQVTM, ANQGSEA. The CDR3 is 11 residues long. After removal of 4 bases from V and 10 bases from J, the junction contained 6 bases not matched to a gene. CDR3 in amino acids: CSVGDRVIYTF. CDR3 in DNA: TGCAGCGTTGGCGACAGGGTTATCTACACCTTC.

The chain has TRBV4-1 and TRBJ1-1; no clear D gene. Trimming took 4 bases from V and 10 from J, leaving 19 bases between them. The CDR3 loop spans 14 amino acids. Looked up from germline, CDR1 is MGHRA and CDR2 is YSYEKL. DNA of the CDR3: TGCGCCAGCAGCCCCGGGGATTCAGTCGGCGCAGCTTTCTTT. Translating it yields CASSPGDSVGAAFF.